This is a list of T cell receptor beta chains from one sample in a study of cytomegalovirus exposure and HLA in healthy donors. Data came from immunoSEQ multiplex PCR; TCRdb stores just in-frame clones and leaves some out. The sample includes 150,000 to 200,000 clones, around three quarters of them seen just once. The sequenced sample consisted of PBMCs. All receptors come from a woman aged 40-49 years in good health and CMV-seronegative. Both conserved end residues are part of each CDR3.

CDR3 protein,J gene,V gene
CASSTRTGGYTF,TRBJ1-2,TRBV6-5
CASKNGAGTDTQYF,TRBJ2-3,TRBV6-6
CASSAGTGLDTQYF,TRBJ2-3,TRBV9
CASSDPGGLSPYEQYF,TRBJ2-7,TRBV6-1
CASSLVAGFLDTQYF,TRBJ2-3,TRBV5-4
CASSYLQGDNEQFF,TRBJ2-1,TRBV2
CASSPYLATYEQYF,TRBJ2-7,TRBV18
CASRPRAAQGTEAFF,TRBJ1-1,TRBV6-5
CASSLRGGDTEAFF,TRBJ1-1,TRBV27
CASSFRGLDTIYF,TRBJ1-3,TRBV5-1
CASSFGLAGPNTGELFF,TRBJ2-2,TRBV5-1
CASSPGLPQETQYF,TRBJ2-5,TRBV28
CASSDSENTGELFF,TRBJ2-2,TRBV6-5
CASSTLRTGSGYGYTF,TRBJ1-2,TRBV19
CSVETGGEKLFF,TRBJ1-4,TRBV29-1
CASRADRAEPQHF,TRBJ1-5,TRBV27
CASSLYQGVTEAFF,TRBJ1-1,TRBV7-2
CASSGALSHNFF,TRBJ1-1,TRBV25-1
CASSQDPGDSLYEQYF,TRBJ2-7,TRBV4-1
CASSQIQGTEAFF,TRBJ1-1,TRBV6-6
CASSTGSSSYEQYF,TRBJ2-7,TRBV6-5
CASSGTGGLNEQFF,TRBJ2-1,TRBV2